This T cell receptor (beta chain) was sequenced during a study of T cell repertoires in cytomegalovirus infection. Study details: CMV infection plus the matching HLA type was flagged by public TCR beta signatures.

A note on this clonotype: Its antigen is currently unknown.

This CDR3 comprises 16 residues. CDR1 MNHEY and CDR2 SMNVEV come from the germline V gene (reference sequence). With 6 bases clipped from V and 6 bases from J, the junction kept 9 bases outside the gene matches. Study findings and constraints: Cumulated frequencies of public TCR beta families served to identify carriers of CMV plus the relevant HLA. Dominating the ex vivo response were HLA-C-restricted CMV-specific TCR beta clonotypes.

One entry per CDR3 protein results from TCRdb running MiXCR on the reads. Among 450,000 to 650,000 distinct CDR3 sequences listed, about 30% were seen once. The sequence was collected from a human donor in good health (CMV status not recorded). Some clones in this sample may be carry-over from other donors' samples. The genes are TRBV27 and TRBJ1-6; 9 bases match TRBD1. The source material was PBMCs. CDR3 sequence (DNA): TGTGCCAGCAGCGCACCCGGACAGGGGACTAATTCACCCCTCCACTTT. It codes for CASSAPGQGTNSPLHF.